This TCR beta chain was recovered during a study of control samples from healthy donors and cancer patients. Germline CDR1 ENHRY, CDR2 SYGVKD. V shed 6 bases, J shed 1 base, and the junction held 5 bases outside the gene matches. The CDR3 totals 14 residues. Data came from immunoSEQ multiplex PCR; TCRdb stores just in-frame clones and leaves some out. This sample has tens of thousands of clones, with about 88% found just once. A single count supports this clone. Material for sequencing was blood. The TCR sequence derives from a woman between 50 and 59 years old in good health. The chain carries TRBV10-3 and TRBJ2-7, with 8 bases fitting TRBD1. In nucleotides, the CDR3 is TGTGCCATCAGCTGGACAGGGAGGTCCTACGAGCAGTACTTC. Translation gives CAISWTGRSYEQYF.